Shown below are 18 T cell receptor beta chains from a single sample sequenced in a study of blood T cell repertoires in COVID-19. The protocol was immunoSEQ multiplex PCR, while the TCRdb copy is restricted to in-frame clones and leaves out a portion. The profile shows approximately 50,000 clones, about 85% of them singletons. Sequencing input: peripheral blood. The receptors were gathered from a man aged 55 to 70 with acute or convalescent COVID-19.

The genes are TRBV21-1 and TRBJ1-1; no DNA check was done on the table's D call, TRBD1. TRBV21-1 is designated a pseudogene. CDR3 length: 14 amino acids. CDR3 nucleotide sequence: TGTGCCAGCAGCTGTCCGGGACAGGGGACTGAAGCTTTCTTT. Its protein product is CASSCPGQGTEAFF.

The rearrangement uses TRBV19 and TRBJ2-7; 12 bases are shared with TRBD1. This CDR3 region has 14 residues. Germline V lookup: CDR1 LNHDA, CDR2 SQIVND (reference sequence). J was trimmed by 7 bases and V by 3 bases; bases with no gene match: 4. The CDR3 bases are TGTGCCAGTAGTATCAGGGGACAGGGGGCAGAGCAGTACTTC. This translates into CASSIRGQGAEQYF.

The chain uses TRBV5-1 and TRBJ1-1; 9 nucleotides match TRBD1. The CDR3 contains 17 residues. The germline gives CDR1 SGHRS, CDR2 YFSETQ. V was pared by 1 base and J by 4 bases, with 11 bases of the junction left unmatched. CDR3 coding DNA: TGCGCCAGCAGCTTGTCCTCTCAGGACAGGGGAGTCACTGAAGCTTTCTTT. Translated, it gives CASSLSSQDRGVTEAFF.

The chain uses TRBV29-1 and TRBJ1-1, with 8 bases aligning to TRBD1. Trimming cost V 3 bases and J 1 base; bases outside gene matches: 1. The CDR3 has 13 amino acids. Germline CDR1 reads SQVTM; CDR2 reads ANQGSEA. The CDR3 bases are TGCAGCGTTGAGGGGACAGGGAACACTGAAGCTTTCTTT. As protein: CSVEGTGNTEAFF.

V gene TRBV11-1 combines with J gene TRBJ2-7; D might be TRBD2 (5 bases). Deletions cut 2 bases from V and 4 bases from J, with 9 bases between. This CDR3 comprises 13 residues. CDR1 is SGHAT, CDR2 FQDESV, per germline (reference sequence). CDR3 in DNA: TGTGCCAGCAGCTTAAATCGGGGATACGAGCAGTACTTC. This translates into CASSLNRGYEQYF.

V usage is TRBV25-1 and J usage is TRBJ2-2; D call uncertain. V was cut by 3 bases and J by 5 bases, with 10 bases left in between. This CDR3 contains 14 residues. Germline V lookup: CDR1 MGHDK, CDR2 SYGVNS. CDR3 region: CASSDTRRTGELFF. The CDR3 nucleotides read TGTGCCAGCAGTGACACTCGTAGAACCGGGGAGCTGTTTTTT.

The chain has TRBV7-8 and TRBJ1-2; D remains unclear. CDR3 size: 15 residues. V gave up 4 bases and J gave up 6 bases, with 18 bases separating them. Germline-derived CDR1 and CDR2 are SGHVS and FQNEAQ. The CDR3 loop is CASSSSRKRFDGYTF. The CDR3 DNA follows: TGTGCCAGCAGCTCATCTAGGAAAAGGTTCGATGGCTACACCTTC.

The chain couples TRBV5-4 to TRBJ2-7; 14 bases fit TRBD2. V was pared by 5 bases and J by 6 bases, with 13 bases of the junction left unmatched. Germline CDR1 SGHNT, CDR2 YYREEE (reference sequence). This CDR3 spans 17 amino acids. The CDR3 sequence is CASSTGPGLAGVSEQYF. The CDR3 bases are TGTGCCAGCAGTACTGGGCCGGGACTAGCGGGAGTATCCGAGCAGTACTTC. Complete variable domain (other parts from reference TRBV5-4 and TRBJ2-7): ETGVTQSPTHLIKTRGQQVTLRCSSQSGHNTVSWYQQALGQGPQFIFQYYREEENGRGNFPPRFSGLQFPNYSSELNVNALELDDSALYLCASSTGPGLAGVSEQYFGPGTRLTVT.

The chain employs TRBV4-1 and TRBJ2-7, with 10 bases fitting TRBD2. The germline V gene has CDR1 MGHRA and CDR2 YSYEKL. After removal of 4 bases from V and 4 bases from J, the junction contained 13 bases not matched to a gene. The CDR3 runs to 17 residues. This CDR3 is CASSPGPAGGPIYEQYF. The CDR3 DNA follows: TGCGCCAGCAGCCCCGGTCCAGCGGGAGGGCCTATTTACGAGCAGTACTTC.

In its sample, this clone was seen once. V gene TRBV4-2 combines with J gene TRBJ2-7, with TRBD2 as a possible D gene (6 bases). The germline gives CDR1 LGHNA, CDR2 YNFKEQ. The CDR3 has 14 amino acids. V lost 3 bases to trimming and J lost 1 base, with 10 bases between them. CDR3 sequence reads: CASSQWTTSYEQYF. The CDR3 DNA reads as TGTGCCAGCAGCCAGTGGACTACTTCCTACGAGCAGTACTTC.

This rearrangement joins TRBV28 to TRBJ1-5, with D possibly being TRBD1 (5 bases). V shed 6 bases and J shed 2 bases, with 14 bases lying between them. CDR3 length: 15 residues. Germline lookup yields CDR1 MDHEN and CDR2 SYDVKM. This CDR3 is CASSQGQRGNQPQHF. Written as DNA, the CDR3 is TGTGCCAGCAGCCAAGGACAACGGGGCAATCAGCCCCAGCATTTT.

The gene calls are TRBV29-1 and TRBJ2-6, with TRBD2 matching over 7 bases. The CDR3 runs 14 residues. From germline, CDR1 is SQVTM and CDR2 ANQGSEA. J gave up 2 bases and V 5 bases, and 3 bases lay outside the gene matches. The CDR3 sequence is CSVRGGPGANVLTF. CDR3 coding DNA: TGCAGCGTTCGGGGAGGGCCTGGGGCCAACGTCCTGACTTTC.

The gene calls are TRBV19 and TRBJ1-5; maybe TRBD1 (5 bases). The CDR3 covers 15 residues. Trimming stripped 6 bases from V and 4 bases from J, with 16 bases between. The germline V gene has CDR1 LNHDA and CDR2 SQIVND (reference sequence). The CDR3 loop reads CASRTRQTSNQPQHF. In nucleotides, the CDR3 is TGTGCCAGTAGGACCCGACAGACCTCTAATCAGCCCCAGCATTTT.

The rearrangement uses TRBV28 and TRBJ2-2; possibly TRBD2 for D (7 bases). V gave up 6 bases and J gave up 2 bases, with 22 bases separating them. Per germline, CDR1 MDHEN and CDR2 SYDVKM. The CDR3 runs to 18 residues. CDR3 protein: CASRRGGRRGGNTGELFF. The CDR3 bases are TGTGCCAGCAGGAGGGGGGGACGTCGGGGCGGAAACACCGGGGAGCTGTTTTTT.

The V gene is TRBV2, the J gene TRBJ1-4; 7 positions match TRBD1. The J segment lost 7 bases and the V segment lost 6 bases, leaving 11 bases of the junction unmatched. Germline V gives CDR1 SNHLY, CDR2 FYNNEI. The CDR3 covers 15 residues. In DNA form, the CDR3 reads TGTGCCAGCAGGGCGGACAGGTCCTGGGGTGAAAAACTGTTTTTT. Translated: CASRADRSWGEKLFF. The variable domain in full, completed from reference TRBV2 and TRBJ1-4, reads EPEVTQTPSHQVTQMGQEVILRCVPISNHLYFYWYRQILGQKVEFLVSFYNNEISEKSEIFDDQFSVERPDGSNFTLKIRSTKLEDSAMYFCASRADRSWGEKLFFGSGTQLSVL.

The rearrangement uses TRBV18 and TRBJ2-2; the match to TRBD1 covers 8 bases. The CDR3 extends over 15 amino acids. Trimming removed 4 bases from V and 0 bases from J; junction bases left unmatched: 1. Germline V gene lookup returns CDR1 KGHSH and CDR2 LQKENI. This CDR3 is CASSQQGANTGELFF. In nucleotides, the CDR3 is TGTGCCAGCTCACAACAGGGGGCGAACACCGGGGAGCTGTTTTTT.

The rearrangement uses TRBV20-1 and TRBJ1-4, with D perhaps TRBD1 (5 bases). This CDR3 contains 13 residues. Germline V gene sequence: CDR1 DFQATT, CDR2 SNEGSKA (reference sequence). The V end lost 3 bases, the J end lost 5 bases, and 10 bases lay between the germline ends. The CDR3 protein is CSASLPGNEKLFF. In DNA form, the CDR3 reads TGCAGTGCTAGTCTCCCAGGGAATGAAAAACTGTTTTTT.

This clone was counted once. The genes are TRBV9 and TRBJ2-1, with D hard to call. The germline V gene has CDR1 SGDLS and CDR2 YYNGEE. Trimming took 3 bases from V and 10 from J, leaving 14 bases between them. The CDR3 has 13 amino acids. This CDR3 reads CASSAAPAREQFF. The CDR3 DNA reads as TGTGCCAGCAGCGCAGCACCTGCCAGGGAGCAGTTCTTC.